The text below deals with one T cell receptor (beta chain). V lost 4 bases and J 0 bases, leaving 13 bases between the germline ends. This CDR3 region has 17 residues. The sample is drawn from a study of blood T cell repertoires in COVID-19. Per the original methods: Cell counts per sample came from amplifying reference gene primers. The assay was immunoSEQ multiplex PCR, and TCRdb's table has in-frame clones only and misses some. The V and J calls and clone size were taken over from that table, and D and trimming were inferred from the DNA. The sample holds tens of thousands of clones, about 90% seen once.

The V call is TRBV23-1, the J call TRBJ2-6; D unresolved. TRBV23-1 is treated as an ORF (open reading frame) with a function not yet certain. The sequenced sample was peripheral blood. The receptor was isolated from a human donor in a cohort sampled during active COVID-19. In DNA form, the CDR3 reads TGCGCCAGCAGTCCCCAAAAGCATTTCTCTGGGGCCAACGTCCTGACTTTC. It yields the protein CASSPQKHFSGANVLTF.